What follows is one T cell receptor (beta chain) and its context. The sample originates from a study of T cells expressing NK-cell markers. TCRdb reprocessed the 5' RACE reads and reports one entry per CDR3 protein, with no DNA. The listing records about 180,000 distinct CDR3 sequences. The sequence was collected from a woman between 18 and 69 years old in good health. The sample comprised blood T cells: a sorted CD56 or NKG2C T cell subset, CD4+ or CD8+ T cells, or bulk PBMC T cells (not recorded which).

The CDR3 here is CASSLASSSPLHF. The chain carries TRBV12-3 or TRBV12-4 and TRBJ1-6. CDR3 size: 13 residues.